A single sample gave rise to the 10 T cell receptor beta chains below, sequenced in a study of blood T cell repertoires in COVID-19. Here immunoSEQ multiplex PCR was the method, and the copy in TCRdb shows in-frame clones only, minus some. This sample yields over 250,000 clones, of which about 86% are seen a single time; 4.1% belongs to the top ten. Source material: PBMCs or T cells enriched from blood (not recorded which). These receptors were obtained from a young man with acute COVID-19.

A few counts support this clone. CDR3 DNA sequence: TGTGCCAGCAGCGTAGATAGCGGGAGAAACACCGGGGAGCTGTTTTTT. Encoded protein: CASSVDSGRNTGELFF. The genes are TRBV9 and TRBJ2-2, with TRBD2 matching 9 bases. CDR1 is SGDLS, CDR2 YYNGEE, per germline. V gave up 0 bases and J gave up 2 bases; unmatched junction bases: 2. This CDR3 has 16 residues.

This chain joins TRBV19 and TRBJ1-5, with D unresolved. Germline V gene data show CDR1 as LNHDA and CDR2 as SQIVND (reference sequence). This CDR3 spans 13 amino acids. Trimming removed 5 bases from V and 3 bases from J, with 8 bases in between. The CDR3 DNA reads as TGTGCCAGTAGTCGGGGAGACAATCAGCCCCAGCATTTT. Its protein product is CASSRGDNQPQHF. Drawing the rest from reference TRBV19 and TRBJ1-5, the complete variable domain is DGGITQSPKYLFRKEGQNVTLSCEQNLNHDAMYWYRQDPGQGLRLIYYSQIVNDFQKGDIAEGYSVSREKKESFPLTVTSAQKNPTAFYLCASSRGDNQPQHFGDGTRLSIL.

The gene calls are TRBV14 and TRBJ2-1; TRBD1 is a possible D gene (7 bases). This CDR3 is 12 amino acids long. CDR1 is SGHDN and CDR2 is FVKESK in the germline V gene. Between the trimmed V and J ends, which lost 11 bases and 5 bases, there was a span of 13 bases. The DNA for the CDR3 is TGTGCCTCGGGCAGGGGGGACAATGAGCAGTTCTTC. Encoded protein: CASGRGDNEQFF.

Concerning this clone: Different DNA sequences within this sample yield the same CDR3. This rearrangement joins TRBV11-3 to TRBJ2-1; 8 bases agree with TRBD2. The J segment lost 3 bases and the V segment lost 2 bases, leaving 0 bases of the junction unmatched. The length of the CDR3 is 14 residues. Germline V CDR1 and CDR2: SGHNT, YENEEA. The chain's CDR3 is CASSLTSGYNEQFF. In DNA, the CDR3 is TGTGCCAGCAGCTTAACTAGCGGCTACAATGAGCAGTTCTTC.

The V and J genes are TRBV5-1 and TRBJ2-5; 7 nucleotides align to TRBD1. CDR3 length: 16 amino acids. The trim removed 6 bases at V and 4 bases at J, leaving 15 bases unmatched. Germline CDR1 is SGHRS and CDR2 is YFSETQ. CDR3 region: CASTKTGVALTETQYF. The CDR3 DNA follows: TGCGCCAGCACGAAAACAGGGGTCGCCCTTACAGAGACCCAGTACTTC.

The genes are TRBV15 and TRBJ1-1, with no clear D. CDR1 is LNHNV and CDR2 is YYDKDF in the germline V gene (reference sequence). V lost 0 bases and J lost 1, with 6 bases in between. This CDR3 is built from 14 residues. CDR3 coding DNA: TGTGCCACCAGCAGAGATATGCGGAACACTGAAGCTTTCTTT. Protein sequence: CATSRDMRNTEAFF.

The chain carries TRBV3-1 (or the pseudogene TRBV3-2) and TRBJ1-3; D ambiguous. Looked up from germline, CDR1 is LGHDT and CDR2 is YNNKEL (reference sequence). This CDR3 contains 17 residues. The ends were cut back, 1 base at V and 0 bases at J, with 13 bases in the middle. Written as DNA, the CDR3 is TGTGCCAGCAGCCAAGGTCGCGAGGACTACTCTGGAAACACCATATATTTT. This encodes CASSQGREDYSGNTIYF.

The chain is built from TRBV5-6 and TRBJ1-2; no clear D. This CDR3 spans 14 amino acids. Trimming took off 0 bases at V and 4 bases at J, with 10 bases between the two ends. The germline V gene encodes CDR1 SGHDT and CDR2 YYEEEE. CDR3 residues: CASSLGAASYGYTF. CDR3 nucleotide sequence: TGTGCCAGCAGCTTGGGAGCAGCTAGCTATGGCTACACCTTC. Full variable domain (rest looked up from reference TRBV5-6 and TRBJ1-2): DAGVTQSPTHLIKTRGQQVTLRCSPKSGHDTVSWYQQALGQGPQFIFQYYEEEERQRGNFPDRFSGHQFPNYSSELNVNALLLGDSALYLCASSLGAASYGYTFGSGTRLTVV.

This chain joins TRBV6-5 and TRBJ2-4; D may be TRBD2 (6 bases). This CDR3 is 16 amino acids long. Trimming removed 2 bases at V and 0 bases at J, with 11 bases between. Germline V gene sequence: CDR1 MNHEY, CDR2 SVGAGI. The CDR3 here is CASSYTAGLAKNIQYF. CDR3 nucleotides: TGTGCCAGCAGTTACACGGCGGGACTAGCCAAAAACATTCAGTACTTC.

The genes are TRBV7-2 and TRBJ2-7; weak D call: TRBD2 (6 bases). CDR1 and CDR2 (germline): SGHTA, FQGNSA. Trimming took off 3 bases at V and 2 bases at J, with 8 bases between the two ends. The CDR3 is 13 residues long. CDR3 in amino acids: CASSFGGTYEQYV. In nucleotides, the CDR3 is TGTGCCAGCAGCTTTGGCGGGACCTACGAGCAGTACGTC.